These 10 T cell receptor beta chains originate from one sample sequenced in a study of T cells in Graves' hyperthyroidism and ophthalmopathy. Amplified regions were TCR beta CDR3 sequences from RNA transcripts. First-round RT-PCR targeting the TCR CDR3 was performed with the HTBI primer set. MiXCR was run by TCRdb on the multiplex PCR reads, yielding one entry per CDR3 protein. The data hold fewer than 650,000 distinct CDR3 sequences, with approximately 13% observed a single time. The sample was blood. These receptors were taken from a woman in her twenties or thirties with Graves' hyperthyroidism that later progressed to Graves' ophthalmopathy.

This clonotype was seen many times. The chain uses TRBV18 and TRBJ1-1; D is ambiguous. CDR3 size: 15 residues. CDR1 is KGHSH and CDR2 is LQKENI in the germline V gene. V gave up 3 bases and J gave up 5 bases, with 16 bases separating them. CDR3 in amino acids: CASSPVSGVRTEAFF. The CDR3 DNA follows: TGTGCCAGCTCACCCGTGTCTGGAGTGAGGACTGAAGCTTTCTTT.

This clonotype has a count of ten or more. This chain links TRBV18 with TRBJ2-1; TRBD1 matches 10 bases. This CDR3 region has 15 residues. Germline V gene lookup returns CDR1 KGHSH and CDR2 LQKENI. V lost 6 bases and J lost 8; bases outside the gene matches: 10. CDR3 DNA: TGTGCCAGCTCCCTGGGGACAGGGGTTAATCATGAGCAGTTCTTC. Protein product: CASSLGTGVNHEQFF.

This clonotype was seen repeatedly, ten times or more. This chain uses TRBV6-5 with TRBJ2-1, with 8 nucleotides matching TRBD2. This CDR3 region has 15 residues. CDR1 is MNHEY and CDR2 is SVGAGI in the germline V gene. After removal of 2 bases from V and 6 bases from J, the junction contained 6 bases not matched to a gene. The CDR3 region is CASSYGTRISNEQFF. CDR3 coding DNA: TGTGCCAGCAGTTACGGGACTAGGATATCCAATGAGCAGTTCTTC.

This clonotype was detected ten times or more. Here the CDR3 DNA reads TGCAGTGCTAGCAGGTCGTCGGGGAACACTGAAGCTTTCTTT. Translated, it gives CSASRSSGNTEAFF. The chain uses TRBV20-1 and TRBJ1-1; D gene uncertain. This CDR3 region has 14 residues. Germline assignment: CDR1 DFQATT and CDR2 SNEGSKA (reference sequence). V lost 3 bases and J 1 base, leaving 12 bases between the germline ends.

This clonotype has only a few counts. The chain combines TRBV19 with TRBJ2-7; D might be TRBD1 (5 bases). Germline V CDR1 and CDR2: LNHDA, SQIVND (reference sequence). CDR3 length equals 14 residues. With 7 bases removed from V and 4 bases from J, the gap between germline ends came to 17 bases. The CDR3 nucleotides read TGTGCCAGTACAGCGAGCCACCAGGGTTACGAGCAGTACTTC. It specifies CASTASHQGYEQYF. The complete variable domain, with remaining parts taken from reference TRBV19 and TRBJ2-7, reads DGGITQSPKYLFRKEGQNVTLSCEQNLNHDAMYWYRQDPGQGLRLIYYSQIVNDFQKGDIAEGYSVSREKKESFPLTVTSAQKNPTAFYLCASTASHQGYEQYFGPGTRLTVT.

This clonotype was seen only a few times. The chain combines TRBV7-9 with TRBJ2-7; TRBD2 agrees at 9 bases. This CDR3 region has 16 residues. Germline CDR1 SEHNR, CDR2 FQNEAQ (reference sequence). J gave up 5 bases and V 5 bases, and 13 bases lay outside the gene matches. In DNA, the CDR3 is TGTGCCAGCAGCAAACCCTTTAGCGGGAGTATCGACGAGCAGTACTTC. The encoded protein is CASSKPFSGSIDEQYF. Filled out from reference TRBV7-9 and TRBJ2-7, the complete variable domain reads DTGVSQNPRHKITKRGQNVTFRCDPISEHNRLYWYRQTLGQGPEFLTYFQNEAQLEKSRLLSDRFSAERPKGSFSTLEIQRTEQGDSAMYLCASSKPFSGSIDEQYFGPGTRLTVT.

This clonotype was counted many times. The chain is built from TRBV19 and TRBJ1-5, with a tentative D call TRBD1 (5 bases). V was trimmed by 0 bases and J by 0 bases, leaving 15 bases between them. Germline V gene data show CDR1 as LNHDA and CDR2 as SQIVND (reference sequence). CDR3 size: 18 residues. The DNA for the CDR3 is TGTGCCAGTAGTATAGATCTATGGGACGGGAATAGCAATCAGCCCCAGCATTTT. Translation gives CASSIDLWDGNSNQPQHF.

There are many counts of this clonotype. The genes are TRBV19 and TRBJ1-5; no clear D. Germline V lookup: CDR1 LNHDA, CDR2 SQIVND (reference sequence). V shed 2 bases and J shed 4 bases, with 6 bases lying between them. This CDR3 is 13 amino acids long. The CDR3 DNA is TGTGCCAGTAGTATATCGGGGAATCAGCCCCAGCATTTT. Its protein product is CASSISGNQPQHF.

This clonotype appeared many times. V is TRBV5-4 and J is TRBJ1-6, with D uncertain. The length of the CDR3 is 12 residues. Germline V gene sequence: CDR1 SGHNT, CDR2 YYREEE (reference sequence). V was cut by 0 bases and J by 10 bases, with 5 bases left in between. This CDR3 reads CASSLDRSPLHF. The CDR3 nucleotides read TGTGCCAGCAGCTTGGATCGGTCACCCCTCCACTTT.

The chain recombines TRBV30 with TRBJ2-1, with 10 nucleotides matching TRBD2. With V trimmed by 8 bases and J by 5 bases, 18 bases remained unmatched. The CDR3 length is 17 residues. Germline assignment: CDR1 GTSNPN and CDR2 SVGIG (reference sequence). This CDR3 is CAHSGGEKDTGNNEQFF. For the CDR3, the DNA is TGTGCCCACAGCGGGGGGGAGAAAGACACGGGCAACAATGAGCAGTTCTTC.